The clone carrying this T cell receptor (beta chain) was seen a single time. Source study methods: Amplification from reference gene primers served as the basis for estimated nucleated cell counts. Method: immunoSEQ multiplex PCR; TCRdb's copy keeps in-frame clones and lacks some. The V and J calls and clone size are taken from that table; D and trimming were inferred from the DNA. The sample includes over 250,000 clones, 80% to 90% seen only once; the top ten take around 10%. Trimming left V 10 bases short and J 1 base short, with 10 bases between. CDR3 length equals 12 residues. Germline values: CDR1 SNHLY, CDR2 FYNNEI. This entry belongs to a study of blood T cell repertoires in COVID-19. Study overall: The United States, Italy and Spain provided the acute and convalescent COVID-19 samples. PBMCs, B-cell-depleted T cells, or T cells provided the cDNA or gDNA that made up the material.

The source material was peripheral blood. The chain combines TRBV2 with TRBJ1-2, with D uncertain. The TCR sequence derives from a woman aged 70-85 years with acute or convalescent COVID-19. The CDR3 bases are TGTGCCATGACCGCGGATAACTATGGCTACACCTTC. Translation: CAMTADNYGYTF.